This TCR beta chain was captured by sequencing in a study of CD8 T cells in Susac syndrome. Random-hexamer reverse transcription was applied to 0.5 to 1 ug RNA. Amplification of TCR beta CDR3 used immunoSEQ multiplex PCR across 54 Vbeta and 13 Jbeta. One entry per CDR3 protein, called by TCRdb with MiXCR from the immunoSEQ multiplex PCR reads. The table shows approximately 140,000 distinct CDR3 sequences, with roughly 96% occurring only once. Findings and limits, study-wide: The study's TCR sequencing and HLA analysis covered a relatively small number of individuals, and the study acknowledged this.

This CDR3 has 14 residues. Germline lookup yields CDR1 DFQATT and CDR2 SNEGSKA (reference sequence). V was pared by 6 bases and J by 4 bases, with 8 bases of the junction left unmatched. Details on this clonotype: Its antigen remains unidentified.

Sequencing of TCR beta was performed on blood CD8+ T cells and on blood CD4+ T cells. The clonotype was recovered from a human donor with multiple sclerosis. The specimen was CD4+ T cells from PBMCs. V gene TRBV20-1 combines with J gene TRBJ1-1; 10 nucleotides match TRBD1. The CDR3 DNA reads as TGCAGTGCATGGACAGGGGGTGGTTCCACTGAAGCTTTCTTT. The encoded protein is CSAWTGGGSTEAFF.